Listed here is a single T cell receptor beta chain. Antigen specificity is unknown. These data belong to a study of CD8+CD57+ T cells in acquired aplastic anemia. It was genomic DNA that served as the template for profiling TCR beta VDJ and CDR3. TCRdb re-derived calls from the reads in MiXCR, one entry per CDR3 protein. The data hold 150,000 or so distinct CDR3 sequences, with over 40% observed a single time. General study results and limits: Some 28 sequences, all CD8+ CDR3, were shared between patients and controls. Significance was not reached for CD8+ Simpson's diversity between patients and controls.

The patients chosen for sequencing had shown expansion of CD8+CD57+ cells (detected by flow cytometry). Severe acquired aplastic anemia was diagnosed in all patients. When blood sampling took place, the patients had received no therapy. V lost 2 bases to trimming and J lost 6 bases, with 13 bases between them. Germline V gene data show CDR1 as SNHLY and CDR2 as FYNNEI. The CDR3 length is 14 residues. V gene TRBV2 combines with J gene TRBJ1-2; no clear D gene. This TCR was sampled from a human donor with aplastic anemia. The sequenced sample consisted of sorted CD4+, CD8+, or CD8+CD57+ T cells (not recorded which) from PBMCs. CDR3 residues: CASSESRAGDGYTF. CDR3 DNA sequence: TGTGCCAGCAGTGAATCCCGGGCGGGAGATGGCTACACCTTC. Full variable domain (outside the CDR3, taken from reference TRBV2 and TRBJ1-2): EPEVTQTPSHQVTQMGQEVILRCVPISNHLYFYWYRQILGQKVEFLVSFYNNEISEKSEIFDDQFSVERPDGSNFTLKIRSTKLEDSAMYFCASSESRAGDGYTFGSGTRLTVV.